These 19 T cell receptor beta chains were all obtained from the same sample, sequenced in a study of regulatory T cells in long-lasting Graves disease. Time point denoted: newly diagnosed GD, antithyroid drugs for less than 3 months. PBMC-extracted RNA yielded the TCR library. To make TCR beta libraries, researchers used iRepertoire HTBI primers and Arm-PCR of CDR3 regions. Each CDR3 protein is one row after TCRdb ran MiXCR on the multiplex PCR reads. The sample holds a few hundred thousand distinct CDR3 sequences; approximately 15% are singletons and the top ten take under 9%. These same data were also listed under a study on T cells in Graves' hyperthyroidism and ophthalmopathy.

The specimen comprised peripheral blood mononuclear cells (PBMCs), sampled at new diagnosis, from a patient treated with antithyroid drugs. The receptors shown here come from a middle-aged woman with Graves disease.

This clonotype has just a few counts. The chain is built from TRBV20-1 and TRBJ2-2; 8 bases are a match to TRBD2. J was trimmed by 7 bases and V by 0 bases; bases with no gene match: 4. CDR1 and CDR2 from the germline V gene are DFQATT and SNEGSKA (reference sequence). CDR3 size: 14 residues. CDR3 DNA: TGCAGTGCTAGAGATTGGGCGGGAGGCGGGGAGCTGTTTTTT. Translating gives CSARDWAGGGELFF.

This clonotype was observed many times. DNA of the CDR3: TGCGCCAGCAGTGACCCCCGGGGAGGGGCGGACAATGAGCAGTTCTTC. Residues: CASSDPRGGADNEQFF. The gene calls are TRBV10-1 and TRBJ2-1, with TRBD2 matching 7 bases. The germline V gene has CDR1 WNHNN and CDR2 SYGVQD (reference sequence). The CDR3 totals 16 residues. V lost 3 bases and J lost 5; bases outside the gene matches: 10.

Comment on this clonotype: A much larger clone differs from this one at a single base, so this may be a read error. In DNA, the CDR3 is TGCAGTGCTAGCCTAGCGGGATGGGGTGAGCAGTACTTC. Protein: CSASLAGWGEQYF. The chain has TRBV20-1 and TRBJ2-7; 9 bases line up with TRBD2. Germline V CDR1 and CDR2: DFQATT, SNEGSKA (reference sequence). The trim removed 3 bases at V and 7 bases at J, leaving 7 bases unmatched. This CDR3 comprises 13 residues.

This clonotype is categorized as medium-sized. CDR3 amino acids: CASSPTSGGSSYNEQFF. DNA for the CDR3: TGTGCCAGTAGTCCAACTAGCGGGGGGAGCTCCTACAATGAGCAGTTCTTC. The chain joins TRBV19 to TRBJ2-1; 12 bases are shared with TRBD2. Per germline, CDR1 LNHDA and CDR2 SQIVND (reference sequence). The CDR3 has 17 amino acids. Germline trimming cut 5 bases from V and 0 bases from J; bases unmatched to any gene: 5.

About this clonotype: It may be a read error: a sequence one base away is much more abundant. This chain connects TRBV12-3 or TRBV12-4 to TRBJ1-4; weak D call: TRBD1 (6 bases). CDR3 size: 16 residues. V was shortened by 4 bases and J by 6 bases, with 18 bases between the two germline ends. The CDR3 is CASSWGQGGTDEKLFF. For the CDR3, the DNA is TGTGCCAGCAGTTGGGGGCAAGGGGGTACTGATGAAAAACTGTTTTTT.

This clonotype was seen at least ten times. The chain employs TRBV19 and TRBJ2-2; D call uncertain. Germline CDR1 and CDR2: LNHDA and SQIVND (reference sequence). CDR3 length: 17 residues. The ends were cut back, 3 bases at V and 0 bases at J, with 14 bases in the middle. The CDR3 DNA is TGTGCCAGTAGTATCCCCCTCCGGCCCCCGAACACCGGGGAGCTGTTTTTT. This translates into CASSIPLRPPNTGELFF.

The sample holds many counts of this clonotype. V gene TRBV2 combines with J gene TRBJ1-1; TRBD1 aligns across 9 bases. Looked up from germline, CDR1 is SNHLY and CDR2 is FYNNEI. The junction had 13 bases not matched to a gene; V was cut back by 8 bases and J by 6 bases. The CDR3 spans 15 residues. The CDR3, as DNA: TGTGCCAGCCGGGGGGGGGACAGGGTTACCCCTGAAGCTTTCTTT. Translation: CASRGGDRVTPEAFF.

Note on this clonotype: This may be a read error: a much more frequent sequence differs by one nucleotide. Lacking the conserved final phenylalanine or tryptophan, this CDR3 likely reflects a read error. This chain uses TRBV19 with TRBJ1-1, with 9 nucleotides matching TRBD1. Germline CDR1 and CDR2: LNHDA and SQIVND (reference sequence). This CDR3 is built from 14 residues. V lost 6 bases, J lost 3 bases, and 5 bases stayed unmatched. This CDR3 is CASRTGGKDTEAFV. The CDR3 region has the DNA TGTGCCAGTAGGACAGGGGGAAAGGACACTGAAGCTTTCGTT.

V gene TRBV6-1 combines with J gene TRBJ2-1; 13 positions agree with TRBD2. The CDR3 covers 16 residues. Germline assignment: CDR1 MNHNS and CDR2 SASEGT. Germline trimming cut 6 bases from V and 9 bases from J; bases unmatched to any gene: 11. The CDR3 sequence is CASSQDYTSGRGEQFF. CDR3 DNA: TGTGCCAGCAGCCAAGATTATACTAGCGGGAGGGGTGAGCAGTTCTTC.

This clonotype occurred many times. The chain links TRBV27 to TRBJ2-7, with D tentatively TRBD2 (6 bases). V was trimmed by 6 bases and J by 0 bases, leaving 9 bases between them. CDR3 length: 13 amino acids. The germline V gene has CDR1 MNHEY and CDR2 SMNVEV (reference sequence). The CDR3 is CASRGGASYEQYF. In nucleotides, the CDR3 is TGTGCCAGCAGGGGCGGGGCCTCCTACGAGCAGTACTTC.

This clonotype occurred many times. The rearrangement links TRBV7-8 to TRBJ2-5, with TRBD1 matching over 10 bases. Germline CDR1 and CDR2: SGHVS and FQNEAQ. The CDR3 runs to 15 residues. Losses at the gene ends were 5 bases for V and 5 bases for J; bases not matched to a gene: 8. CDR3 sequence (DNA): TGTGCCAGCAGCCCAAGACAGGGGGCGCCTGAGACCCAGTACTTC. It encodes CASSPRQGAPETQYF.

As regards this clonotype: Just one base apart from a much larger clone, this may be a read error. This chain uses TRBV3-1 with TRBJ2-7; 7 bases match TRBD1. Germline lookup yields CDR1 LGHDT and CDR2 YNNKEL (reference sequence). The J segment lost 2 bases and the V segment lost 7 bases, leaving 14 bases of the junction unmatched. This CDR3 is 16 amino acids long. CDR3 nucleotides: TGTGCCAGCATCCGATACCGGGACAGTGTTGCCTACGAGCAGTACTTC. This encodes CASIRYRDSVAYEQYF.

At least ten counts were recorded for this clonotype. The chain carries TRBV29-1 and TRBJ2-7, with D maybe TRBD2 (5 bases). Judging by the DNA end, TRBJ2-1 fits better; the J call may be wrong. From germline, CDR1 is SQVTM and CDR2 ANQGSEA. This CDR3 is built from 14 residues. For the CDR3, the DNA is TGCAGCGTTCCGCCACCAACTAGATACAATGAGCAGTTCTTC. Amino acid sequence: CSVPPPTRYNEQFF.

This clonotype was picked up many times. The chain links TRBV11-3 to TRBJ2-5; 8 bases are shared with TRBD1. J lost 5 bases, V lost 1 base, and 9 bases had no gene match. The CDR3 sequence is 16 residues long. CDR1 and CDR2 (germline): SGHNT, YENEEA. This chain's CDR3 is CASSLALGQGAETQYF. CDR3 in DNA: TGTGCCAGCAGCTTAGCCCTCGGGCAGGGGGCGGAGACCCAGTACTTC.

The chain recombines TRBV5-1 with TRBJ2-5; maybe TRBD2 (5 bases). This CDR3 is built from 17 residues. CDR1 is SGHRS and CDR2 is YFSETQ in the germline V gene. V was clipped by 5 bases and J by 8 bases, with 28 bases between them. The CDR3 here is CASSRSPREIQEETQYF. CDR3 nucleotides: TGCGCCAGCAGTCGCAGCCCGAGGGAGATCCAAGAGGAAACCCAGTACTTC. Complete variable domain (other parts from reference TRBV5-1 and TRBJ2-5): KAGVTQTPRYLIKTRGQQVTLSCSPISGHRSVSWYQQTPGQGLQFLFEYFSETQRNKGNFPGRFSGRQFSNSRSEMNVSTLELGDSALYLCASSRSPREIQEETQYFGPGTRLLVL.

J is TRBJ1-1 and V is TRBV13, with a tentative D call TRBD1 (6 bases). CDR1 PRHDT and CDR2 FYEKMQ come from the germline V gene (reference sequence). V was cut by 2 bases and J by 8 bases, with 18 bases left in between. The CDR3 consists of 15 residues. Written as DNA, the CDR3 is TGTGCCAGCAGCTTATTCGATTCTCGGGGGCTAGAAGCTTTCTTT. Amino acids: CASSLFDSRGLEAFF.

This clonotype was seen a handful of times. The V call is TRBV20-1, the J call TRBJ2-2; 10 bases match TRBD2. The CDR3 loop spans 16 amino acids. Germline V gene data show CDR1 as DFQATT and CDR2 as SNEGSKA (reference sequence). The J segment lost 5 bases and the V segment lost 3 bases, leaving 9 bases of the junction unmatched. In DNA, the CDR3 is TGCAGTGCTAGGCGGAGCGGGAGGGTCCGAACCGGGGAGCTGTTTTTT. It is translated as CSARRSGRVRTGELFF.

This clonotype came up a few times. The chain couples TRBV14 to TRBJ1-1; 8 bases are shared with TRBD1. This CDR3 has 13 amino acids. CDR1 SGHDN and CDR2 FVKESK come from the germline V gene. Trimming at V came to 1 base and at J to 11 bases, leaving 6 bases not matched to a gene. CDR3 DNA: TGTGCCAGCAGCCAAGCCAGGGGGCTGGGGGCTTTCTTT. Its protein is CASSQARGLGAFF.

The genes are TRBV11-3 and TRBJ1-1, with D hard to call. V was trimmed by 2 bases and J by 6 bases, leaving 4 bases between them. CDR3 length: 11 amino acids. The germline V gene has CDR1 SGHNT and CDR2 YENEEA. The CDR3 sequence: CASSLMSEAFF. In DNA form, the CDR3 reads TGTGCCAGCAGCTTAATGTCTGAAGCTTTCTTT.